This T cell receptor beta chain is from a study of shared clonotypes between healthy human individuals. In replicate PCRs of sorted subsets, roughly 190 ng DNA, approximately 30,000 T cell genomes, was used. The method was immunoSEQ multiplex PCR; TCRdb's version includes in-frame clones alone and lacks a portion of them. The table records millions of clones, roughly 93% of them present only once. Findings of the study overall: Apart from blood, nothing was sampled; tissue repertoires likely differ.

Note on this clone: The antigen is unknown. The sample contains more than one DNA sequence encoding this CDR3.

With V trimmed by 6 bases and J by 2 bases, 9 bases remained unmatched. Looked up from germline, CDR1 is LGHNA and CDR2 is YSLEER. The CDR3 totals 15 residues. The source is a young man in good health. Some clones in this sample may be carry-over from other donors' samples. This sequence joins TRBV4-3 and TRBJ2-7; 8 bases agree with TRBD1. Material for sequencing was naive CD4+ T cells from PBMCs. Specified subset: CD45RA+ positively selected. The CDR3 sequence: CASSLTGTGPYEQYF. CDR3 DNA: TGCGCCAGCAGTCTCACCGGGACAGGACCCTACGAGCAGTACTTC.